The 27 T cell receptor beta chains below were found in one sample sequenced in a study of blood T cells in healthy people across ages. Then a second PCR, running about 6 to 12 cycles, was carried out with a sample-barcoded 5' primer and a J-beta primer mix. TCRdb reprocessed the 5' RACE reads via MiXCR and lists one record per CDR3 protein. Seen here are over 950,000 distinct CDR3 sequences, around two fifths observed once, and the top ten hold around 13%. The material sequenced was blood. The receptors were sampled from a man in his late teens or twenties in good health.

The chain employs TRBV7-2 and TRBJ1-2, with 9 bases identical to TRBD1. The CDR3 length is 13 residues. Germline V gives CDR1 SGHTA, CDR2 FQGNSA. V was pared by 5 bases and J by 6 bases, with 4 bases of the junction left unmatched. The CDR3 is CASSRDRADGYTF. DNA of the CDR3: TGTGCCAGCAGCAGGGACAGGGCGGATGGCTACACCTTC. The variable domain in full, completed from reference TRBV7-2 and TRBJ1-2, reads GAGVSQSPSNKVTEKGKDVELRCDPISGHTALYWYRQSLGQGLEFLIYFQGNSAPDKSGLPSDRFSAERTGGSVSTLTIQRTQQEDSAVYLCASSRDRADGYTFGSGTRLTVV.

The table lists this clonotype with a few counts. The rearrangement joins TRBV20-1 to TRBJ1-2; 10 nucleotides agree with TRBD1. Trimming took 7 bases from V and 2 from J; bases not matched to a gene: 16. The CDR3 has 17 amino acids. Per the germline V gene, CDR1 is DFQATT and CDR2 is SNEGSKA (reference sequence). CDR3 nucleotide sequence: TGCAGTGTCCCCTGGCCGTCGGGACAGGGGCTAAACTATGGCTACACCTTC. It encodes CSVPWPSGQGLNYGYTF.

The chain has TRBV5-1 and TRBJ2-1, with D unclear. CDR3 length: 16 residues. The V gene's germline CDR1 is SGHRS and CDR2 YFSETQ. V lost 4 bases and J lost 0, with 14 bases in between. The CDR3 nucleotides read TGCGCCAGCAGCGCGGAACCTCTTAGCTCCTACAATGAGCAGTTCTTC. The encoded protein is CASSAEPLSSYNEQFF.

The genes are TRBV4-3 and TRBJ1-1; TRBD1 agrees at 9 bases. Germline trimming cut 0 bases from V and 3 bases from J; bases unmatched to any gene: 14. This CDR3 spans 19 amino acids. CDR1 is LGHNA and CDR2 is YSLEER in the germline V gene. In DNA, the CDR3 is TGCGCCAGCAGCCAAGATATGGGGACAGGGCTTTTTGGGGACACTGAAGCTTTCTTT. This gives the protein CASSQDMGTGLFGDTEAFF.

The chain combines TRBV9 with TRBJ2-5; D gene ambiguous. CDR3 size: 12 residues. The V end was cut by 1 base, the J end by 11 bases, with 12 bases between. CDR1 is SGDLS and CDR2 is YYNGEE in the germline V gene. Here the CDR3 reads CASSVNDNEQYF. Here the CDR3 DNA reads TGTGCCAGCAGCGTAAACGATAATGAGCAGTACTTC.

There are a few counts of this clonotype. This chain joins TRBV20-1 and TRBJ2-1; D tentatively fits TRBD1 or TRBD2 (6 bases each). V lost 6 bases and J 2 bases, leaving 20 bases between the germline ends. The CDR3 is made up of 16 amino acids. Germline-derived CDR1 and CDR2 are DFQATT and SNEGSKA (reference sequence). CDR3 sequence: CSANMRGAGAYNEQFF. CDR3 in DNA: TGCAGTGCCAATATGAGGGGGGCCGGGGCCTACAATGAGCAGTTCTTC.

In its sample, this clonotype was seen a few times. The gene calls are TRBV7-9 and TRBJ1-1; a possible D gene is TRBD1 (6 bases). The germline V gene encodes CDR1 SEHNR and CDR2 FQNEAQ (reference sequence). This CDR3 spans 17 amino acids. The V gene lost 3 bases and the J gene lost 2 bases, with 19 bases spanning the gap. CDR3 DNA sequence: TGTGCCAGCAGCTTCCGATATCTCGGGGGCGCAAACACTGAAGCTTTCTTT. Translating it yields CASSFRYLGGANTEAFF.

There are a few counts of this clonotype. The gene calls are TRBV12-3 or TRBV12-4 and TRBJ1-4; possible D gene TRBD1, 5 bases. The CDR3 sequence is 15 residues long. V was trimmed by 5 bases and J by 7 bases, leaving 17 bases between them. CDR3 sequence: CASSMSRVISEKLFF. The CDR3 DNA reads TGTGCCAGCAGTATGAGCAGGGTGATCAGTGAAAAACTGTTTTTT.

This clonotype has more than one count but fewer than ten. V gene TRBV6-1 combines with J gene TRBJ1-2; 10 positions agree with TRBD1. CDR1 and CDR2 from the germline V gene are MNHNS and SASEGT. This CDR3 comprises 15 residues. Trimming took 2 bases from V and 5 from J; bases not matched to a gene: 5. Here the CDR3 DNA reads TGTGCCAGCAGTGAATGGGAGGGACAGGGGTATGGCTACACCTTC. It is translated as CASSEWEGQGYGYTF.

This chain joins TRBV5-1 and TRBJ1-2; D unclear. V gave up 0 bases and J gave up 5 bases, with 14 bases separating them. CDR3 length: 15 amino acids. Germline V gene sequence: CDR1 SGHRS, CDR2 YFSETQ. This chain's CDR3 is CASSLGPQTDYGYTF. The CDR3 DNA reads TGCGCCAGCAGCTTGGGGCCCCAGACGGATTATGGCTACACCTTC.

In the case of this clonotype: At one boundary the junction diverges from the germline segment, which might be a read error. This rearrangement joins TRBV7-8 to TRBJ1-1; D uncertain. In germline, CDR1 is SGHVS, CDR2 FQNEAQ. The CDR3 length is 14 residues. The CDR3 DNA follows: TGTGCCGGCAGCCTCGCCGGGAGAAGGGTTGAAGCTTTCTTT. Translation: CAGSLAGRRVEAFF.

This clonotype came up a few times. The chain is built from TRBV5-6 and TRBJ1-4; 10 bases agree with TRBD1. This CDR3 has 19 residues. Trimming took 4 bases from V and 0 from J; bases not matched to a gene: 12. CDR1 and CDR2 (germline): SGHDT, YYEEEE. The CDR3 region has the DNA TGTGCCAGCAGCACCGGAGTCCCGGGACAGGGGTCAACTAATGAAAAACTGTTTTTT. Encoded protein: CASSTGVPGQGSTNEKLFF.

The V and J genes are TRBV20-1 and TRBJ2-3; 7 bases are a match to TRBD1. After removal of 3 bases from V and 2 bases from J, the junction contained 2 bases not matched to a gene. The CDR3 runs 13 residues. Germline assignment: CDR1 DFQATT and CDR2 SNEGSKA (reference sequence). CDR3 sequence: CSARGQNTDTQYF. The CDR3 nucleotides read TGCAGTGCTAGGGGACAGAACACAGATACGCAGTATTTT.

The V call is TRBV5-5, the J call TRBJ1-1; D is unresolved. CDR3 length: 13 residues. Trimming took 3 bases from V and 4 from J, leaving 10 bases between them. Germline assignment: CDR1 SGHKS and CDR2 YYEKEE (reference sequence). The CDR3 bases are TGTGCCAGCAGCTCGGCAGTTGGCACTGAAGCTTTCTTT. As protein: CASSSAVGTEAFF. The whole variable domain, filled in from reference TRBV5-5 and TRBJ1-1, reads DAGVTQSPTHLIKTRGQQVTLRCSPISGHKSVSWYQQVLGQGPQFIFQYYEKEERGRGNFPDRFSARQFPNYSSELNVNALLLGDSALYLCASSSAVGTEAFFGQGTRLTVV.

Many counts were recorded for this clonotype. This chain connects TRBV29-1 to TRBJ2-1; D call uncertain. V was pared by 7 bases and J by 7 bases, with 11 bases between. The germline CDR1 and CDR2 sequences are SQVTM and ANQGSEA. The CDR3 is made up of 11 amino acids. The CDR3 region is CSGVELNEQFF. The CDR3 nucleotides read TGCAGCGGGGTCGAGTTGAATGAGCAGTTCTTC.

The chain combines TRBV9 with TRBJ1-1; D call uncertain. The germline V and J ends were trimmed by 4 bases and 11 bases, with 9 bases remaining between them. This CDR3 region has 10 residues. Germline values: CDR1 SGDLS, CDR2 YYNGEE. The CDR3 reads CASSPGRAFF. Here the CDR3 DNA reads TGTGCCAGCAGCCCCGGCAGGGCTTTCTTT.

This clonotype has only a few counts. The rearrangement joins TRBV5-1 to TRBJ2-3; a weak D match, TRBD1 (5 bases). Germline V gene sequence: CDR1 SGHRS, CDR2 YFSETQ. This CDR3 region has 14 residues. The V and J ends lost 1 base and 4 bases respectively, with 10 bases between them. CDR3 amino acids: CASSLQGLADTQYF. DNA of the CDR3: TGCGCCAGCAGCTTGCAGGGATTGGCAGATACGCAGTATTTT.

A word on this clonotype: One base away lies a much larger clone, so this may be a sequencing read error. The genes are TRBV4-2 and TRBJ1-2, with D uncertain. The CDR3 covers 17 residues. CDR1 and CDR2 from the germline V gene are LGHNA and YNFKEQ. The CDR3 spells CAGSPSSLERLNYGYTF. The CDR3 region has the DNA TGTGCCGGCAGCCCTAGCTCTCTGGAACGACTTAACTATGGCTACACCTTC.

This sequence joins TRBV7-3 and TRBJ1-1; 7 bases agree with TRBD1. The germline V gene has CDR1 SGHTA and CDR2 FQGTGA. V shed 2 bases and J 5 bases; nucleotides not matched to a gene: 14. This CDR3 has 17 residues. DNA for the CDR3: TGTGCCAGCAGCTTAGTGGGGATTGGGGACAGCCCGACTGAAGCTTTCTTT. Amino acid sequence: CASSLVGIGDSPTEAFF.

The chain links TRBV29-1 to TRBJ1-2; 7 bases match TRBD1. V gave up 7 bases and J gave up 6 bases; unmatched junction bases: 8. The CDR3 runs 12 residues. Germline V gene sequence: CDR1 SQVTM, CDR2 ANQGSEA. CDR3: CSARDSFHGYTF. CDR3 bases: TGCAGCGCCCGGGACAGCTTCCATGGCTACACCTTC.

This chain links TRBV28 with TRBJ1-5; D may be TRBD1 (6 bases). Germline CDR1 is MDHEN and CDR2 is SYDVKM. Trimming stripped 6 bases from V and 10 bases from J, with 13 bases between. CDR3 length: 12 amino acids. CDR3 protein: CASSSNGTPQHF. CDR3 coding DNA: TGTGCCAGCAGCAGTAACGGGACACCCCAGCATTTT.

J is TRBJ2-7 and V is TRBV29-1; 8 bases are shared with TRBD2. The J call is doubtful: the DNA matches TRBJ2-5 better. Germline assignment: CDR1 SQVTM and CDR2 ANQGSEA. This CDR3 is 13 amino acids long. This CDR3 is CSVEDPGGETQYF. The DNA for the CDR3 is TGCAGCGTTGAGGACCCGGGAGGGGAGACCCAGTACTTC.

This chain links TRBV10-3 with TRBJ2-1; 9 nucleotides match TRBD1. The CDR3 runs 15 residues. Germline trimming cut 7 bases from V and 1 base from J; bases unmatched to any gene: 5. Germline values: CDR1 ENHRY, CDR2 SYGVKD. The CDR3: CAITGGQGSYNEQFF. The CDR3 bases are TGTGCCATCACAGGGGGACAGGGATCCTACAATGAGCAGTTCTTC.

CDR3 residues: CSVADRPVSNTGELFF. CDR3 nucleotide sequence: TGCAGCGTTGCCGACAGGCCTGTTTCGAACACCGGGGAGCTGTTTTTT. J is TRBJ2-2 and V is TRBV29-1; possible D gene TRBD1, 6 bases. The CDR3 loop spans 16 amino acids. Deletions cut 4 bases from V and 0 bases from J, with 15 bases between. The V gene's germline CDR1 is SQVTM and CDR2 ANQGSEA.

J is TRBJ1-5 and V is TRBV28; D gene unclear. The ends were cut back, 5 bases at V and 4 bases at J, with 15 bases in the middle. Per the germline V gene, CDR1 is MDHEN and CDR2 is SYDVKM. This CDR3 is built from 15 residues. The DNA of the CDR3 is TGTGCCAGCAGTCCTAGCACAGATGGAAATCAGCCCCAGCATTTT. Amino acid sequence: CASSPSTDGNQPQHF.

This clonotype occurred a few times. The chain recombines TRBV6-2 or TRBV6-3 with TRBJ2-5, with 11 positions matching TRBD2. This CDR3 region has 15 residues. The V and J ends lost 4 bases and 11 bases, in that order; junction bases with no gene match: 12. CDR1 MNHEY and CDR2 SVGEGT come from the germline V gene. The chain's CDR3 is CASSSSGGLYNEQYF. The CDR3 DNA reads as TGTGCCAGCAGTTCTAGCGGGGGGCTCTACAATGAGCAGTACTTC.

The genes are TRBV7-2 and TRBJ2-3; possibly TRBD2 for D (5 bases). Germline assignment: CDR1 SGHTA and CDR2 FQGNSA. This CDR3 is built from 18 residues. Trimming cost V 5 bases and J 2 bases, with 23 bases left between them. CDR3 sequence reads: CASSRTRLLVYYTDTQYF. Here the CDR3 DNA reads TGTGCCAGCAGCCGCACCCGATTACTAGTATATTACACAGATACGCAGTATTTT.